This entry features one TCR beta chain sequence. The target antigen is unknown. In TCRdb, the 5' RACE reads were re-called with MiXCR into one record per CDR3 protein. Of some 160,000 distinct CDR3 sequences in the sample, 25% to 40% were seen once. CDR3 length: 16 amino acids. The germline gives CDR1 SGHRS, CDR2 YFSETQ. V was pared by 4 bases and J by 0 bases, with 6 bases of the junction left unmatched. This entry comes from a study of T-cell memory formation after mild COVID-19. Study-wide findings and caveats: Shrinking CD4+ clones were chiefly CM and EM; CD8+ ones were chiefly EMRA. Pre-infection memory showed some responding clones, and this suggested that cross-reactive memory joined. Researchers could not confirm that second-wave clones peaking on day 37 targeted SARS-CoV-2.

Sequenced: PBMCs or a T cell subset sorted from them (not recorded which). The receptor's source is an adult woman who had mild COVID-19 (a few samples of this study predate the infection). Cell type and time point are not known. The chain couples TRBV5-1 to TRBJ1-2, with 10 bases aligning to TRBD1. DNA for the CDR3: TGCGCCAGCAGCGTGTCCGGGACAGGGGCTAACTATGGCTACACCTTC. Translated: CASSVSGTGANYGYTF.